This T cell receptor (beta chain) was sequenced in a study of long-term antiretroviral therapy in people with HIV. Study background: Initial samples were collected about a decade before the 2015 immediate-ART recommendation.

Broader study findings: Dominance of pre-ART expanded clones persisted, fluctuating and often declining after ART. Increased diversity was seen after ART, yet it remained lower than in transplant donor controls.

There are 13 residues in the CDR3. Germline V gene data show CDR1 as MNHEY and CDR2 as SVGAGI. V gave up 3 bases and J gave up 6 bases, with 8 bases separating them. There are a few counts of this clone. Its antigen is not identified. They ran version v3.0 of the immunoSEQ assay at survey level. Repertoires were generated with immunoSEQ multiplex PCR, while TCRdb's copy carries only in-frame clones and drops some. The profile shows about 24,000 clones, over 65% of them singletons. There was at least one pre-ART PBMC sample for each donor, plus at least two post-ART PBMC samples. The rearrangement links TRBV6-5 to TRBJ2-2; perhaps TRBD1 as D (5 bases). The TCR was taken from a man between 25 and 39 years old with HIV. The input for sequencing was unsorted PBMCs, taken 4.4 years after starting antiretroviral therapy. For the CDR3, the DNA is TGTGCCAGCAGTTATTCCAGGGCCGGGGAGCTGTTTTTT. It is translated as CASSYSRAGELFF.